This TCR beta chain originates from a study of blood T cell repertoires in COVID-19. Study details: COVID-19 samples from acute and convalescent phases originated in the United States, Italy and Spain. PBMCs, B-cell-depleted T cells, or T cells provided the cDNA or gDNA that made up the material.

This CDR3 has 17 amino acids. Trimming pared 2 bases from V and 3 bases from J, leaving 14 bases between. Germline CDR1 and CDR2: MNHEY and SMNVEV (reference sequence). In the source study's methods: The assay estimated nucleated cells by amplifying reference gene primers. The protocol was immunoSEQ multiplex PCR, while the TCRdb copy is restricted to in-frame clones and leaves out a portion. V and J calls plus clone size are reproduced from that table; the DNA served to infer D and trimming. In the table there are about 170,000 clones, approximately 90% of which are singletons. The receptor was derived from a man aged 50 to 60 who had recovered from COVID-19. The sequenced sample was peripheral blood. The chain carries TRBV27 and TRBJ1-6; TRBD1 might be the D (5 bases). The CDR3 protein is CASSLKGRQNYNSPLHF. DNA for the CDR3: TGTGCCAGCAGTTTAAAGGGGCGGCAGAACTATAATTCACCCCTCCACTTT.